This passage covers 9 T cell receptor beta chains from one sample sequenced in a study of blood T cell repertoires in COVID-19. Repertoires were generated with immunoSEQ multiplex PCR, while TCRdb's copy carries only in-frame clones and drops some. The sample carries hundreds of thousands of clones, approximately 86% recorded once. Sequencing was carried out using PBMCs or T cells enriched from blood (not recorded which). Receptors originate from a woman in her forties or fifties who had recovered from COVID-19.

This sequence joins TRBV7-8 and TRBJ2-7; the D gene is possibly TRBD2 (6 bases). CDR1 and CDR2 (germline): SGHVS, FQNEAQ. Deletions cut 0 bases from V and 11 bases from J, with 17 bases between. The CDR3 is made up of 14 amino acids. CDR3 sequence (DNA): TGTGCCAGCAGCTTAGCTGGGGACTCTAGGGTGAAGTACTTC. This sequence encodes CASSLAGDSRVKYF.

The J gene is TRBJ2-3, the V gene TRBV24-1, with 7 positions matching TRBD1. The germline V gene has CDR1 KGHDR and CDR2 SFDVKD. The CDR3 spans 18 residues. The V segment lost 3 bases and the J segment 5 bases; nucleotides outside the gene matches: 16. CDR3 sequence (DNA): TGTGCCACCAGTGATAAGACGACCGGGACAGACCCGAGAGATACGCAGTATTTT. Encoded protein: CATSDKTTGTDPRDTQYF.

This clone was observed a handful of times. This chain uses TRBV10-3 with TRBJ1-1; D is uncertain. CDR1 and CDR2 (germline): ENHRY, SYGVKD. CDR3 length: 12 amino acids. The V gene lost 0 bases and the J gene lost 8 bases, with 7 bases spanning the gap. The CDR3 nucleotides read TGTGCCATCAGTGAGTCTGGGAGAGAAGCTTTCTTT. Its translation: CAISESGREAFF.

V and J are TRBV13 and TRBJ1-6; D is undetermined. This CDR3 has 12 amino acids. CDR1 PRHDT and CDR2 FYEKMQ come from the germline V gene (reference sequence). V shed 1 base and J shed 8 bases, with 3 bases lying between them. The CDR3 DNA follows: TGTGCCAGCAGCTTAGCGGATTCACCCCTCCACTTT. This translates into CASSLADSPLHF.

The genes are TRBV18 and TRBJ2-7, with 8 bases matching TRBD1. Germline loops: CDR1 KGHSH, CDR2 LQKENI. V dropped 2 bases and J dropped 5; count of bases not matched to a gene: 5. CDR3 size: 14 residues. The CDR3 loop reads CASSPTTGDDEQYF. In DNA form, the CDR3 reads TGTGCCAGCTCACCAACGACAGGGGACGACGAGCAGTACTTC.

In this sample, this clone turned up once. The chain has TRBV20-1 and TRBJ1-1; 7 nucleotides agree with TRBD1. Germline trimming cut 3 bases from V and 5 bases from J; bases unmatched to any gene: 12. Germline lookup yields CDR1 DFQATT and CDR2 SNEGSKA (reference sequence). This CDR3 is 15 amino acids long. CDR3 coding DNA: TGCAGTGCTAGTTCAGGGGGATTTGTAAGGACTGAAGCTTTCTTT. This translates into CSASSGGFVRTEAFF.

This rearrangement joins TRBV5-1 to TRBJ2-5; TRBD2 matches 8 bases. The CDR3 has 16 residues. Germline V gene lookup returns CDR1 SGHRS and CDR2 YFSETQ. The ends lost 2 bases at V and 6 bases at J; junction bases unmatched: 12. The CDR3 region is CASSFVGLGAGQTQYF. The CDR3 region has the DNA TGCGCCAGCAGCTTTGTGGGACTAGGGGCCGGCCAGACCCAGTACTTC.

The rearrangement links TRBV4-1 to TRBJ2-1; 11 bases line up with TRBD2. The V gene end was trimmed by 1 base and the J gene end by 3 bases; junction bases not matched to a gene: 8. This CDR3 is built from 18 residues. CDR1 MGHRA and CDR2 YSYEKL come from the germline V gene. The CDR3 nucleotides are TGCGCCAGCAGCCAAGGAAGTCTAGCGGGAGGCATCTACAATGAGCAGTTCTTC. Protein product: CASSQGSLAGGIYNEQFF.

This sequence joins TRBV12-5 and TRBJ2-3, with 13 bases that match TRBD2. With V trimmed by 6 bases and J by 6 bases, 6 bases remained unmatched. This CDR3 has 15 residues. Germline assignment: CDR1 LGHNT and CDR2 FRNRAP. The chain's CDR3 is CASGTGTSGIDTQYF. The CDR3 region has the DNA TGTGCTAGTGGAACCGGGACTAGCGGGATTGATACGCAGTATTTT. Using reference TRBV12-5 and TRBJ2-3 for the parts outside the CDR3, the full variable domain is DARVTQTPRHKVTEMGQEVTMRCQPILGHNTVFWYRQTMMQGLELLAYFRNRAPLDDSGMPKDRFSAEMPDATLATLKIQPSEPRDSAVYFCASGTGTSGIDTQYFGPGTRLTVL.